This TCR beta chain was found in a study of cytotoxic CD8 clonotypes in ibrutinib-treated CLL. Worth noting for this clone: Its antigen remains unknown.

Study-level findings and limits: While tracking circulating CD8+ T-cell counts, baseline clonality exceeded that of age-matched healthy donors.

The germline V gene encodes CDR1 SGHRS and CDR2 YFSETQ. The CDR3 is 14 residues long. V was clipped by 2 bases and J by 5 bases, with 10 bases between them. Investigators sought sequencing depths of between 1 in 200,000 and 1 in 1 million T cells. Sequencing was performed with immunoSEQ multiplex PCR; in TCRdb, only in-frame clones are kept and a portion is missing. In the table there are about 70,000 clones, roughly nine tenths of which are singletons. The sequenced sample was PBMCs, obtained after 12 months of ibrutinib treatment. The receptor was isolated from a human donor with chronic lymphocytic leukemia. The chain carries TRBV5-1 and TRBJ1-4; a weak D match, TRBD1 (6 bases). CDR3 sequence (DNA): TGCGCCAGCAGCTTCGGGGGGGCAAATGAAAAACTGTTTTTT. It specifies CASSFGGANEKLFF.